The text below deals with one T cell receptor (beta chain). The antigen this receptor binds is unknown. Base qualities are not recorded, but no much larger clone differs from it by a single base. Counted from cysteine to phenylalanine, this CDR3 has 19 amino acids. Only the CDR3 region is kept as DNA, spanning 57 bases read in frame from base 1. The germline V gene (reference sequence) sets CDR1 to GTSNPN and CDR2 to SVGIG. Germline trimming: 2 bases from V, 4 bases from J; junction bases outside gene matches: 14. This record comes from a study of PD-L1 blockade in urothelial cancer (dated by TCRdb to about 2017). Background for the entire study: All patients started therapy in about 2014 and received atezolizumab 1,200 mg intravenously every 3 weeks. Under 30 patients had pretreatment blood TCR-seq, 24 had at least one posttreatment blood collection, and 24 had tumor TCR-seq. Pretreatment tumor samples and matched peripheral blood, collected serially before and after atezolizumab treatment, underwent TCR sequencing. Durable clinical benefit meant progression-free survival longer than 6 months, and TCR features were also tested against progression-free and overall survival. Blood samples were analyzed at 3 weeks after treatment start (second dose) and at 6 weeks after treatment start. Blood samples gave median yields of about 150,000 T cells and 82,636 unique TCRs, along with a median clonality of approximately 0.08. About 90% of the roughly 29 patients were identified as males with urothelial cancer of bladder origin, and a prior smoking history was reported by 18 of 29 patients. An ECOG performance status of 0 or 1 was recorded for the patients, and 0 to 3 prior chemotherapy regimens had been received by the patients. In the same patients, whole exome sequencing and RNA sequencing of pretreatment tumors were performed in addition to TCR sequencing. The study, an exploratory multi-omic analysis, examined somatic, immune and clinical correlates of response to PD-L1 blockade with atezolizumab in urothelial cancer. Nine patients reached durable clinical benefit, while fewer than 25 patients did not.

A cohort of around 28 patients with locally advanced or metastatic urothelial carcinoma, treated at Memorial Sloan Kettering on a trial protocol, was included. Peripheral blood mononuclear cells were collected pretreatment and during treatment, at between 1 and 8 total time points per patient. The Qiagen DNeasy Blood extraction kit was used to purify genomic DNA from total PBMCs and from tumor samples. PBMCs were collected pretreatment and during treatment, and were isolated and stored as previously described. To estimate absolute template abundance from read counts, synthetic TCR analog templates were spiked into each PCR. The immunoSEQ assay was used to amplify TCRbeta CDR3 regions from genomic DNA with bias-controlled V and J gene primers. Sequencing of rearranged TCRbeta segments was done at approximately 20X coverage. The source study handled its data this way. Clustering was used to correct sequencing errors, and CDR3s were annotated against IMGT to assign V, D and J genes. Only productive TCRbeta rearrangements were used in downstream analyses, excluding out-of-frame or stop-codon sequences. Clonality was calculated as one minus the Shannon entropy normalized by the log of the number of unique productive sequences. Fisher's exact test with Benjamini-Hochberg correction, using a cutoff of adjusted p below 0.01, was how clones that differed between time points or between blood and tumor were identified. Drawn from immuneACCESS, this table holds only the in-frame rearrangements with V and J called that TCRdb kept. Clones are partly lost; checked studies trace under half to an unresolved V gene and leave the rest unexplained. The V and J calls and clone size come from that table; D and trimming were worked out from the DNA. The sample records 50,000 to 65,000 clones, 85% to 90% of which are singletons. The top ten clonotypes cover 2.9% of the sample.

Study-wide conclusions, independent of this receptor: Because the sample size was small (n ≈ 29) and many of the analyses were exploratory, the results are meant to be hypothesis-generating. Greater expansion of tumor-associated TCR clones in peripheral blood 3 weeks after the start of treatment was observed in patients with durable benefit (n of about 20, p = 0.022). Improved progression-free and overall survival was associated with having pretreatment peripheral blood TCR clonality below the median.

Material: PBMCs, obtained around atezolizumab (anti-PD-L1) treatment. Rearrangement joined TRBV30 to TRBJ2-2; 12 of the junction bases match TRBD2. The clonotype was recovered from a man aged 50 to 60 with urothelial cancer. The bases read TGTGCCTGGAGTCCAACGACTAGCGGGAGATGGGGGGGCACCGGGGAGCTGTTTTTT. The resulting protein is CAWSPTTSGRWGGTGELFF.